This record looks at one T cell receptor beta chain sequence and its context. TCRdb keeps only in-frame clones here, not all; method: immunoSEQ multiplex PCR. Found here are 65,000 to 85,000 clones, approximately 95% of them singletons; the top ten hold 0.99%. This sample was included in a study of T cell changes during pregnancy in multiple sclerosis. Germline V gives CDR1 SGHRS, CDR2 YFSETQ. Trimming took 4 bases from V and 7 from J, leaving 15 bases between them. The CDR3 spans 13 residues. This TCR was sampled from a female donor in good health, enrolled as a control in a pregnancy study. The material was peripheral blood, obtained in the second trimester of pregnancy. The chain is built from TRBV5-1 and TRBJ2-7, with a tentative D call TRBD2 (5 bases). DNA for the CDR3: TGCGCCAGCAGCAAGGCCGGGGTAAGAGAGCAGTACTTC. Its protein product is CASSKAGVREQYF. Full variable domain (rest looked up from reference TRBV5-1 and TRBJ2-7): KAGVTQTPRYLIKTRGQQVTLSCSPISGHRSVSWYQQTPGQGLQFLFEYFSETQRNKGNFPGRFSGRQFSNSRSEMNVSTLELGDSALYLCASSKAGVREQYFGPGTRLTVT.